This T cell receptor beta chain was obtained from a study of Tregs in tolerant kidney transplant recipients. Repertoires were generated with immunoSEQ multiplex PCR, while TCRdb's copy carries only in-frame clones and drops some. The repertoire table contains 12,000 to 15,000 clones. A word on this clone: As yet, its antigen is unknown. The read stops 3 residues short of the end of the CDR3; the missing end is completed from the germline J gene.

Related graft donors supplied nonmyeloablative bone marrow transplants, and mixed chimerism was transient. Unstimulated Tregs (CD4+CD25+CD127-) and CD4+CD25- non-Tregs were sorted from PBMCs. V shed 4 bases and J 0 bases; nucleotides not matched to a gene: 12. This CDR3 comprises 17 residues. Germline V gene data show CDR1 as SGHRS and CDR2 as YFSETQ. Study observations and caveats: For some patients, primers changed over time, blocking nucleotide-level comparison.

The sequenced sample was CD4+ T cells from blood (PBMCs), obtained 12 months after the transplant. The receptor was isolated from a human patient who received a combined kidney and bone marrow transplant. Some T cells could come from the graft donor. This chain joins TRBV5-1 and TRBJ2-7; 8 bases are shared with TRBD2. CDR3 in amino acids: CASSPNPAGVSSYEQYF. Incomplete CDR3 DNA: TGCGCCAGCAGCCCAAATCCAGCGGGAGTTAGCTCCTACGAG.